The 17 T cell receptor beta chains below all came from one sample that was sequenced in a study of CD8 T cells in ankylosing spondylitis. No antigens are known for them. Study-wide findings and caveats: Typical of ankylosing spondylitis blood, it appeared, was a TCR beta motif of eight highly homologous variants.

TCRdb re-called the 5' RACE reads through MiXCR, storing one row per CDR3 protein. Among fewer than 550,000 distinct CDR3 sequences listed, approximately 5% were seen once. Sequenced material: blood, either unsorted or a sorted T cell fraction (not recorded which). These receptors originate from a male donor with ankylosing spondylitis.

This clonotype was counted at least ten times. V gene TRBV9 combines with J gene TRBJ2-7; weak D call: TRBD2 (5 bases). CDR1 and CDR2 from the germline V gene are SGDLS and YYNGEE. CDR3 length: 16 amino acids. Trimming stripped 4 bases from V and 6 bases from J, with 23 bases between. DNA for the CDR3: TGTGCCAGCAGCCGACTGGCTGGACTTACTACACCCGAGCAGTACTTC. Translation: CASSRLAGLTTPEQYF.

This clonotype has at least ten counts. The genes are TRBV9 and TRBJ2-1, with TRBD2 matching over 9 bases. The CDR3 has 16 amino acids. Germline CDR1 is SGDLS and CDR2 is YYNGEE. V dropped 6 bases and J dropped 0; count of bases not matched to a gene: 7. DNA of the CDR3: TGTGCCAGCACCCAGCGGGGGGATAGCTCCTACAATGAGCAGTTCTTC. Translation: CASTQRGDSSYNEQFF.

This clonotype was recorded many times. This chain uses TRBV21-1 with TRBJ1-2. TRBV21-1 is a listed pseudogene. This CDR3 contains 16 residues. The chain's CDR3 is CASSITYQQANYGYTF. The CDR3, as DNA: TGTGCCAGCAGCATCACGTACCAGCAAGCTAACTATGGCTACACCTTC.

At least ten counts were recorded for this clonotype. The gene calls are TRBV6-1 and TRBJ2-2; TRBD1 might be the D (6 bases). The CDR3 is 16 residues long. Looked up from germline, CDR1 is MNHNS and CDR2 is SASEGT. The V and J ends lost 4 bases and 4 bases respectively, with 16 bases between them. The CDR3 loop reads CASSVITGSRTGELFF. DNA of the CDR3: TGTGCCAGCAGTGTAATCACAGGGAGTCGCACCGGGGAGCTGTTTTTT.

This clonotype was found many times. This rearrangement joins TRBV6-1 to TRBJ2-6; 7 nucleotides line up with TRBD1. CDR1 and CDR2 (germline): MNHNS, SASEGT. This CDR3 comprises 16 residues. V lost 6 bases and J lost 1; bases outside the gene matches: 6. For the CDR3, the DNA is TGTGCCAGCAGGTCACGACAGGGTTCTGGGGCCAACGTCCTGACTTTC. Amino acids: CASRSRQGSGANVLTF.

Many counts were recorded for this clonotype. Germline is not matched at one junction end, which may reflect a read error. This rearrangement joins TRBV7-7 to TRBJ2-1; 10 bases agree with TRBD2. This CDR3 contains 16 residues. Germline V gene data show CDR1 as SSHAT and CDR2 as FNYEAQ (reference sequence). The CDR3 DNA reads TGTGCTAGCAGCTTAGCGGGGCTAGCGGGGGCTAATGAGCAGTTCTTC. The encoded protein is CASSLAGLAGANEQFF.

This clonotype has a count of ten or more. The V and J genes are TRBV29-1 and TRBJ1-2; 12 bases line up with TRBD1. This CDR3 region has 17 residues. Germline V gives CDR1 SQVTM, CDR2 ANQGSEA. V lost 6 bases, J lost 7 bases, and 18 bases stayed unmatched. In DNA, the CDR3 is TGCAGCGTCCCAAAACGGGACAGGGGGCGTATCTCCGTTGGCTACACCTTC. It is translated as CSVPKRDRGRISVGYTF.

This clonotype was seen at least ten times. The rearrangement uses TRBV5-6 and TRBJ1-1; unclear D gene. This CDR3 is 14 amino acids long. Trimming left V 4 bases short and J 1 base short, with 11 bases between. Per germline, CDR1 SGHDT and CDR2 YYEEEE. This CDR3 reads CASSTWARNTEAFF. The CDR3 DNA is TGTGCCAGCAGCACCTGGGCCAGGAACACTGAAGCTTTCTTT.

This clonotype occurred many times. This chain uses TRBV4-3 with TRBJ2-7; the D call may be TRBD1 or TRBD2 (5 bases each). The CDR3 contains 15 residues. Trimming shortened V by 2 bases and J by 5 bases, and 16 bases separated the two germline ends. From germline, CDR1 is LGHNA and CDR2 YSLEER. For the CDR3, the DNA is TGCGCCAGCAGCCAATTCAGGGCTAGCAGCCACGAGCAGTACTTC. It translates to CASSQFRASSHEQYF.

The table lists this clonotype with many counts. The chain combines TRBV12-3 or TRBV12-4 with TRBJ1-6, with D hard to call. V was cut by 5 bases and J by 3 bases, with 11 bases left in between. CDR3 length: 15 amino acids. CDR3 region: CASSLTGLYNSPLHF. CDR3 nucleotides: TGTGCCAGCAGTCTGACGGGTCTCTATAATTCACCCCTCCACTTT.

This clonotype was counted a few times. The CDR3: CASRSSRGNQPQHF. Here the CDR3 DNA reads TGTGCCAGCAGAAGCAGTCGGGGCAATCAGCCCCAGCATTTT. The chain employs TRBV6-1 and TRBJ1-5; D is unclear. Trimming stripped 6 bases from V and 2 bases from J, with 11 bases between. The length of the CDR3 is 14 residues. The V gene's germline CDR1 is MNHNS and CDR2 SASEGT.

This clonotype has a count of ten or more. The J gene is TRBJ2-3, the V gene TRBV7-2; 10 bases fit TRBD1. Looked up from germline, CDR1 is SGHTA and CDR2 is FQGNSA. V shed 4 bases and J 5 bases; nucleotides not matched to a gene: 9. The CDR3 has 16 residues. CDR3 sequence reads: CASSSHDRGRGDTQYF. CDR3 bases: TGTGCCAGCAGCTCCCATGACAGGGGGCGAGGAGATACGCAGTATTTT.

The sample holds many counts of this clonotype. The V call is TRBV28, the J call TRBJ2-7, with TRBD1 matching 8 bases. The germline V gene has CDR1 MDHEN and CDR2 SYDVKM. The V gene end was trimmed by 8 bases and the J gene end by 3 bases; junction bases not matched to a gene: 3. The CDR3 loop spans 12 amino acids. CDR3 in DNA: TGTGCCAGCCATACAGGGGGCTACGAGCAGTACTTC. The encoded protein is CASHTGGYEQYF.

This clonotype was detected many times. V and J are TRBV27 and TRBJ2-1, with D possibly called TRBD1 or TRBD2 (5 bases each). CDR1 is MNHEY and CDR2 is SMNVEV in the germline V gene (reference sequence). The CDR3 is 16 residues long. V shed 1 base and J shed 10 bases, with 20 bases lying between them. CDR3 coding DNA: TGTGCCAGCAGTTTATTCGGGACCAAAGCGCGAGGAGAGCAGTTCTTC. This gives the protein CASSLFGTKARGEQFF.

This clonotype has ten or more counts. The chain recombines TRBV6-5 with TRBJ1-2, with a weak D call TRBD1 (5 bases). Germline V gene lookup returns CDR1 MNHEY and CDR2 SVGAGI. V lost 0 bases, J lost 8 bases, and 16 bases lay in between. This CDR3 contains 15 residues. For the CDR3, the DNA is TGTGCCAGCAGTTACTCGTCCGGGGCAGGGTTCGGCTACACCTTC. The encoded protein is CASSYSSGAGFGYTF.

This clonotype has at least ten counts. The chain links TRBV4-2 to TRBJ1-4; D is possibly TRBD1 (6 bases). Germline assignment: CDR1 LGHNA and CDR2 YNFKEQ. V was trimmed by 1 base and J by 7 bases, leaving 25 bases between them. The CDR3 length is 19 residues. This CDR3 reads CASSQVVRGGGGTGEKLFF. The CDR3, as DNA: TGTGCCAGCAGCCAAGTCGTTAGAGGGGGAGGAGGGACGGGTGAAAAACTGTTTTTT.

Ten or more counts support this clonotype. The chain couples TRBV5-5 to TRBJ1-1; no firm D call. V gave up 2 bases and J gave up 1 base, with 9 bases separating them. Per germline, CDR1 SGHKS and CDR2 YYEKEE (reference sequence). There are 14 residues in the CDR3. CDR3 bases: TGTGCCAGCAGCTTCTTAACAGCGAACACTGAAGCTTTCTTT. It translates to CASSFLTANTEAFF.